The TCR beta chain described here comes from a study of control samples from healthy donors and cancer patients. TCRdb keeps only in-frame clones here, not all; method: immunoSEQ multiplex PCR. Counted here are 70,000 to 95,000 clones, more than 70% occurring once; the ten biggest clones make up around 18%. The CDR3 is made up of 16 amino acids. Trimming cost V 0 bases and J 5 bases, with 17 bases left between them. CDR1 SGDLS and CDR2 YYNGEE come from the germline V gene. This TCR was recovered from a man in his forties or fifties in good health. The sequenced sample consisted of blood. The chain has TRBV9 and TRBJ2-5; D might be TRBD1 (5 bases). This CDR3 reads CASSVDGLGALETQYF. The CDR3 DNA sequence: TGTGCCAGCAGCGTAGATGGGTTAGGGGCCTTGGAGACCCAGTACTTC.